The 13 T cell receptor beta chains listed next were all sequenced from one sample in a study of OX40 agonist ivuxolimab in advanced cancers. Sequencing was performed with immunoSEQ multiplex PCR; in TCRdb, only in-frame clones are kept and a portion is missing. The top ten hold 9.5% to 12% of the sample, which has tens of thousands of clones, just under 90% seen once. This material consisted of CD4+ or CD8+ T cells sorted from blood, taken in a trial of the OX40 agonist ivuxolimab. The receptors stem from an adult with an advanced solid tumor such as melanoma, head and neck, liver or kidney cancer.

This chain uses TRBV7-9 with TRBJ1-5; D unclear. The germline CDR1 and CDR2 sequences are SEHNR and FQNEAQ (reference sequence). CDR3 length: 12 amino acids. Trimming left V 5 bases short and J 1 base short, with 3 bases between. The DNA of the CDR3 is TGTGCCAGCAGCCCGAGCAATCAGCCCCAGCATTTT. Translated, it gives CASSPSNQPQHF.

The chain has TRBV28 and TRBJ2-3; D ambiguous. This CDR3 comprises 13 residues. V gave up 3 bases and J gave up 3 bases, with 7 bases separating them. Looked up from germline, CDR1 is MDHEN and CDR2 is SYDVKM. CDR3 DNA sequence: TGTGCCAGCAGTTTCGGTCTTACAGATACGCAGTATTTT. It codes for CASSFGLTDTQYF.

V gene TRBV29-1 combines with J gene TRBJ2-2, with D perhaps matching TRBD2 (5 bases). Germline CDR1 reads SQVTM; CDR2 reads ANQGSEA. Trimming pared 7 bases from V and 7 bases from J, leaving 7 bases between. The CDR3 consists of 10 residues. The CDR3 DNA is TGCAGCGCCGGGGACGGGGAGCTGTTTTTT. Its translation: CSAGDGELFF.

The CDR3: CASSPDTGELFF. CDR3 bases: TGTGCCAGCAGCCCGGATACCGGGGAGCTGTTTTTT. This sequence joins TRBV7-3 and TRBJ2-2, with D unclear. There are 12 residues in the CDR3. Trimming took off 5 bases at V and 5 bases at J, with 6 bases between the two ends. CDR1 and CDR2 (germline): SGHTA, FQGTGA.

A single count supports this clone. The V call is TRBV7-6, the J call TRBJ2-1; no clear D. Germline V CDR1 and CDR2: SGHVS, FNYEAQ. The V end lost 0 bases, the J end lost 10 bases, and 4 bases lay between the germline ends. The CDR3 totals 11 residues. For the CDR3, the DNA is TGTGCCAGCAGCTTAGCGTCAGAGCAGTTCTTC. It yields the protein CASSLASEQFF.

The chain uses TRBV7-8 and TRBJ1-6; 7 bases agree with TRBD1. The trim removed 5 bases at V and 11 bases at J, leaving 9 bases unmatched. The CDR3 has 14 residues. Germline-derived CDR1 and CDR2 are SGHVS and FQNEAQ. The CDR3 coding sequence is TGTGCCAGCAGCGTAACAGGGGAGGCGGCACCCCTCCACTTT. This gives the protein CASSVTGEAAPLHF.

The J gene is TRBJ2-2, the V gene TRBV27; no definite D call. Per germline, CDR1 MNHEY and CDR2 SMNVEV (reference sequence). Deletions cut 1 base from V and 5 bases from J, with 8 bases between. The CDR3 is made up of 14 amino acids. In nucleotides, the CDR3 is TGTGCCAGCAGTTTATATTATATGACCGGGGAGCTGTTTTTT. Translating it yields CASSLYYMTGELFF.

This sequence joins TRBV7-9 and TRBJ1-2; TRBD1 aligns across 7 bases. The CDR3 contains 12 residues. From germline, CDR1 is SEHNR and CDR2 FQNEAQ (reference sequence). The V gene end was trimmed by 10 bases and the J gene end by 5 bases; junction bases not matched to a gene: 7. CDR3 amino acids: CAIDQGVYGYTF. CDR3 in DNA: TGTGCCATAGACCAGGGGGTATATGGCTACACCTTC.

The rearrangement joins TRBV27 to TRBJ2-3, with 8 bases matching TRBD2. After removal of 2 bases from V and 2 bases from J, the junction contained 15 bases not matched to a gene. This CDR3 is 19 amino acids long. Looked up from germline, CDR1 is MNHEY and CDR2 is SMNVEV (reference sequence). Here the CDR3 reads CASSLLGVLAGQPTDTQYF. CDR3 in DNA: TGTGCCAGCAGTTTACTGGGGGTGCTAGCGGGCCAACCCACAGATACGCAGTATTTT.

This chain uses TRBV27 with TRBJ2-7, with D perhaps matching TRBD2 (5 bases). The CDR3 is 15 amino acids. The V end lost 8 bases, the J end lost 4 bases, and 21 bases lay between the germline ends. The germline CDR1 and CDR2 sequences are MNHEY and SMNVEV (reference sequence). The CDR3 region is CASALDAGRVYEQYF. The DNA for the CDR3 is TGTGCCAGCGCCCTTGATGCGGGCCGAGTATACGAGCAGTACTTC.

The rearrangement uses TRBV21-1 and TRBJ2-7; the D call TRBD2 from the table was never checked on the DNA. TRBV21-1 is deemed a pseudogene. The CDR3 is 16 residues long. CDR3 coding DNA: TGTGCCAGCAGCGCAACCACTAGCGGGAGCTCCTACGAGCAGTACTTC. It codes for CASSATTSGSSYEQYF.

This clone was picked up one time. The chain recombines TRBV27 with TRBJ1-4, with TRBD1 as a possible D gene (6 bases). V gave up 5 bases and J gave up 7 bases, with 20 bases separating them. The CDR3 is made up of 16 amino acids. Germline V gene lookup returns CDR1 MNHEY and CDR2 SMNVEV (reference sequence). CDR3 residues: CASSPVIRGAGEKLFF. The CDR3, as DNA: TGTGCCAGCAGTCCAGTGATCAGGGGCGCCGGTGAAAAACTGTTTTTT.

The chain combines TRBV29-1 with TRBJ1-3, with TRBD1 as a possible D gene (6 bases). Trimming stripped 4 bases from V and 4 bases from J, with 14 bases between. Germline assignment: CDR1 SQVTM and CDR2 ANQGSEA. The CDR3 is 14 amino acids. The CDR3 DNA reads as TGCAGCGTTGGATTACAGGGTAGGGGAAACACCATATATTTT. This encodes CSVGLQGRGNTIYF. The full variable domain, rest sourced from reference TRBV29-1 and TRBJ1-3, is SAVISQKPSRDICQRGTSLTIQCQVDSQVTMMFWYRQQPGQSLTLIATANQGSEATYESGFVIDKFPISRPNLTFSTLTVSNMSPEDSSIYLCSVGLQGRGNTIYFGEGSWLTVV.